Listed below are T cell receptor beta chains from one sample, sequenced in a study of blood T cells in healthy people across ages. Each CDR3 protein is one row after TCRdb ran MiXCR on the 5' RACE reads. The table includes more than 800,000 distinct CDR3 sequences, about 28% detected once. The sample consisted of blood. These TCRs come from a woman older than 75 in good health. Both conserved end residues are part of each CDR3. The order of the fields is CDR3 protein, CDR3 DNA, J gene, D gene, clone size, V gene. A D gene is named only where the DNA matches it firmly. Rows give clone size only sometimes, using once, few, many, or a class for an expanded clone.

CDR3: CASSGRASSYNEQFF
DNA: TGCGCCAGCAGCGGCAGGGCCAGCTCCTACAATGAGCAGTTCTTC
J: TRBJ2-1
D: -
size: many
V: TRBV5-1

CDR3: CASRGTALQNEQYF
DNA: TGTGCCAGCAGGGGGACCGCCCTGCAGAATGAGCAGTACTTC
J: TRBJ2-7
D: -
size: -
V: TRBV2

CDR3: CAIKGAVSSYNEQFF
DNA: TGTGCCATCAAAGGGGCCGTGAGCTCCTACAATGAGCAGTTCTTC
J: TRBJ2-1
D: -
size: many
V: TRBV10-3

CDR3: CASSQRALNTEAFF
DNA: TGTGCCAGCAGTCAAAGGGCCCTGAACACTGAAGCTTTCTTT
J: TRBJ1-1
D: -
size: many
V: TRBV6-2/TRBV6-3

CDR3: CSARDKLAADFTDTQYF
DNA: TGCAGTGCTAGAGATAAGCTAGCGGCGGACTTCACAGATACGCAGTATTTT
J: TRBJ2-3
D: TRBD2
size: many
V: TRBV20-1

CDR3: CATSRDPRLAGEGEQYF
DNA: TGTGCCACCAGCAGAGATCCGCGGCTAGCGGGGGAGGGCGAGCAGTACTTC
J: TRBJ2-7
D: TRBD2
size: -
V: TRBV15

CDR3: CASSPPVAYEQYF
DNA: TGTGCCAGCAGCCCCCCGGTCGCGTACGAGCAGTACTTC
J: TRBJ2-7
D: -
size: many
V: TRBV12-3/TRBV12-4

CDR3: CASSEQGRGCGYTF
DNA: TGCGCCAGCAGTGAGCAGGGAAGAGGCTGTGGCTACACCTTC
J: TRBJ1-2
D: -
size: once
V: TRBV10-1

CDR3: CASSEGFAYGYTF
DNA: TGTGCCAGCAGTGAAGGGTTCGCGTATGGCTACACCTTC
J: TRBJ1-2
D: -
size: -
V: TRBV6-1

CDR3: CAISVRQGNTPSGANVLTF
DNA: TGTGCCATCAGTGTGCGACAGGGGAACACTCCTTCTGGGGCCAACGTCCTGACTTTC
J: TRBJ2-6
D: TRBD1
size: many
V: TRBV10-3

CDR3: CAISESRQYNEQFF
DNA: TGTGCCATCAGTGAGTCGCGTCAGTACAATGAGCAGTTCTTC
J: TRBJ2-1
D: -
size: -
V: TRBV10-3

CDR3: CRAALNTEAFF
DNA: TGCAGGGCGGCCTTGAACACTGAAGCTTTCTTT
J: TRBJ1-1
D: -
size: -
V: TRBV20-1

CDR3: CASSAGGHTEAFF
DNA: TGTGCCAGCAGTGCAGGGGGTCATACTGAAGCTTTCTTT
J: TRBJ1-1
D: TRBD1
size: few
V: TRBV7-2

CDR3: CASSRTTGVPYEQYF
DNA: TGTGCCAGCAGCCGGACCACAGGGGTCCCCTACGAGCAGTACTTC
J: TRBJ2-7
D: TRBD1
size: -
V: TRBV14

CDR3: CSARGSPDRPETQYF
DNA: TGCAGTGCTAGGGGTTCGCCGGACAGGCCCGAGACCCAGTACTTC
J: TRBJ2-5
D: TRBD1
size: many
V: TRBV20-1

CDR3: CANSQDRTYYGYTF
DNA: TGCGCCAACAGCCAAGATCGGACTTACTATGGCTACACCTTC
J: TRBJ1-2
D: -
size: -
V: TRBV4-3

CDR3: CASSQERGNEQFF
DNA: TGTGCCAGCAGCCAAGAACGCGGGAATGAGCAGTTCTTC
J: TRBJ2-1
D: -
size: few
V: TRBV4-2

CDR3: CAWRGFYRGPDTQYF
DNA: TGTGCCTGGAGGGGATTTTACAGGGGCCCAGATACGCAGTATTTT
J: TRBJ2-3
D: TRBD1
size: many
V: TRBV30

CDR3: CASSWSWKGRDFGETQYF
DNA: TGTGCCAGCAGCTGGTCCTGGAAGGGCCGAGATTTCGGAGAGACCCAGTACTTC
J: TRBJ2-5
D: -
size: -
V: TRBV7-6

CDR3: CARNPGQDLRETQYF
DNA: TGTGCCAGAAATCCGGGACAGGACCTCCGGGAGACCCAGTACTTC
J: TRBJ2-5
D: TRBD1
size: -
V: TRBV6-2/TRBV6-3

CDR3: CASSYGTSGINEQFF
DNA: TGTGCCAGCAGCTATGGGACTAGCGGAATCAATGAGCAGTTCTTC
J: TRBJ2-1
D: TRBD2
size: -
V: TRBV11-2

CDR3: CASTPWGSSSPGLGTTDTQYF
DNA: TGTGCCAGCACCCCGTGGGGCAGCTCATCACCGGGACTTGGGACCACAGATACGCAGTATTTT
J: TRBJ2-3
D: -
size: many
V: TRBV9

CDR3: CASIGHGEGKQYF
DNA: TGCGCCAGCATCGGACACGGCGAGGGAAAGCAGTACTTC
J: TRBJ2-7
D: -
size: many
V: TRBV5-1

CDR3: CATSRPRAGQGALIGETQYF
DNA: TGTGCCACCAGCAGACCCCGGGCGGGGCAGGGGGCCTTGATAGGAGAGACCCAGTACTTC
J: TRBJ2-5
D: TRBD1
size: many
V: TRBV15

CDR3: CASSLWASGINEQLF
DNA: -
J: TRBJ2-1
D: -
size: -
V: TRBV7-9

CDR3: CASSYRGQAAYEQYF
DNA: TGTGCCAGCAGTTACCGGGGACAGGCCGCCTACGAGCAGTACTTC
J: TRBJ2-7
D: TRBD1
size: -
V: TRBV6-2/TRBV6-3

CDR3: CASSLGTGGLHEQYF
DNA: TGCGCCAGCAGCTTGGGGACAGGGGGGCTCCACGAGCAGTACTTC
J: TRBJ2-7
D: TRBD1
size: many
V: TRBV5-1

CDR3: CASSVRGTSGAYNEQFF
DNA: TGTGCCAGCAGCGTAAGGGGGACTAGCGGGGCATACAATGAGCAGTTCTTC
J: TRBJ2-1
D: TRBD2
size: -
V: TRBV9

CDR3: CASNQDRGNYEQYF
DNA: TGTGCCAGTAACCAGGACAGGGGGAATTACGAGCAGTACTTC
J: TRBJ2-7
D: TRBD1
size: -
V: TRBV19

CDR3: CASSLHSWGETQYF
DNA: TGTGCCAGCAGCCTCCACTCTTGGGGAGAGACCCAGTACTTC
J: TRBJ2-5
D: -
size: many
V: TRBV11-2

CDR3: CSARDRTGMTYEQYF
DNA: TGCAGTGCTAGAGACCGGACAGGGATGACCTACGAGCAGTACTTC
J: TRBJ2-7
D: TRBD1
size: -
V: TRBV20-1

CDR3: CASRGGTPRTQYF
DNA: TGTGCCAGCAGGGGTGGGACACCGCGGACCCAGTACTTC
J: TRBJ2-5
D: -
size: many
V: TRBV2

CDR3: CASRPTGGRGSNQPQHF
DNA: TGTGCCAGCAGGCCGACAGGGGGGAGAGGCAGCAATCAGCCCCAGCATTTT
J: TRBJ1-5
D: TRBD1
size: many
V: TRBV12-3/TRBV12-4

CDR3: CSVETGVDQPQHF
DNA: TGCAGCGTTGAGACAGGGGTGGATCAGCCCCAGCATTTT
J: TRBJ1-5
D: TRBD1
size: -
V: TRBV29-1

CDR3: CASSPGDGSDYEQYF
DNA: TGCGCCAGCAGTCCCGGGGACGGGAGCGACTACGAGCAGTACTTC
J: TRBJ2-7
D: -
size: -
V: TRBV5-1

CDR3: CASSYQGGPYGYTF
DNA: TGTGCCAGCAGTTACCAGGGTGGTCCCTATGGCTACACCTTC
J: TRBJ1-2
D: -
size: many
V: TRBV12-3/TRBV12-4

CDR3: CATSDFVENYQPQHF
DNA: TGTGCCACCAGTGATTTTGTAGAAAATTATCAGCCCCAGCATTTT
J: TRBJ1-5
D: -
size: many
V: TRBV24-1

CDR3: CASTRLAGGSDTQYF
DNA: TGTGCCAGCACTCGACTAGCGGGGGGCTCAGATACGCAGTATTTT
J: TRBJ2-3
D: TRBD2
size: -
V: TRBV6-2/TRBV6-3

CDR3: CASSRRGAGDTDTQYF
DNA: TGCGCCAGCAGCCGAAGGGGCGCAGGGGACACAGATACGCAGTATTTT
J: TRBJ2-3
D: -
size: many
V: TRBV4-3

CDR3: CASSRPPGTSGGNEQFF
DNA: TGCGCCAGCAGCCGACCCCCCGGGACTAGCGGGGGGAATGAGCAGTTCTTC
J: TRBJ2-1
D: TRBD2
size: few
V: TRBV4-1

CDR3: CASSLDRGIMGYTF
DNA: TGTGCCAGCAGCCTTGACAGGGGGATTATGGGCTACACCTTC
J: TRBJ1-2
D: TRBD1
size: many
V: TRBV2

CDR3: CASSPAGTGEYF
DNA: TGTGCCAGCAGTCCGGCCGGGACAGGAGAGTATTTT
J: TRBJ2-3
D: TRBD1
size: -
V: TRBV12-3/TRBV12-4

CDR3: CATSRGSGAYNEQFF
DNA: TGTGCCACCAGCAGAGGTAGCGGGGCGTACAATGAGCAGTTCTTC
J: TRBJ2-1
D: TRBD2
size: many
V: TRBV15

CDR3: CASSLSPPGQGRYEQYF
DNA: TGCGCCAGCAGCTTGTCTCCGCCGGGACAGGGGCGATACGAGCAGTACTTC
J: TRBJ2-7
D: TRBD1
size: many
V: TRBV5-1

CDR3: CASNSRGPIRAFF
DNA: TGTGCCAGCAACTCCAGAGGGCCAATTCGAGCTTTCTTT
J: TRBJ1-1
D: -
size: few
V: TRBV28

CDR3: CASSLARAGQGGYTF
DNA: TGTGCCAGCAGCTTAGCCCGGGCAGGCCAAGGGGGCTACACCTTC
J: TRBJ1-2
D: -
size: many
V: TRBV7-9

CDR3: CASSYDPEETQYF
DNA: TGTGCCAGCAGTTACGATCCTGAAGAGACCCAGTACTTC
J: TRBJ2-5
D: -
size: many
V: TRBV6-2/TRBV6-3

CDR3: CSARDWGRAGLTDTQYF
DNA: TGCAGTGCTAGAGATTGGGGCCGAGCGGGGCTCACAGATACGCAGTATTTT
J: TRBJ2-3
D: TRBD2
size: -
V: TRBV20-1

CDR3: CASSPRGIGGPDTQYF
DNA: TGCGCCAGCAGCCCACGCGGTATTGGGGGGCCAGATACGCAGTATTTT
J: TRBJ2-3
D: -
size: many
V: TRBV4-3

CDR3: CASSKQGRYEQYF
DNA: TGTGCCAGCAGCAAACAGGGGCGGTACGAGCAGTACTTC
J: TRBJ2-7
D: TRBD1
size: many
V: TRBV6-2/TRBV6-3

CDR3: CASSQAASGAIEETQYF
DNA: TGTGCCAGCAGCCAGGCCGCTAGCGGGGCGATCGAGGAGACCCAGTACTTC
J: TRBJ2-5
D: TRBD2
size: few
V: TRBV4-2